This T cell receptor beta chain derives from a study of blood T cell repertoires in COVID-19. Background on the study: The study drew acute and convalescent COVID-19 samples from the United States, Italy and Spain.

Profiled with immunoSEQ multiplex PCR; TCRdb holds only in-frame clones, not every one. This table holds under 4,500 clones, approximately 80% found once. The sample taken for sequencing was peripheral blood. The origin of this receptor is a human donor in a cohort sampled during active COVID-19.

This CDR3 reads CASSQAPRGTFSYEQYF. CDR3 coding DNA: TGTGCCAGCAGCCAAGCCCCCCGGGGGACCTTCTCCTACGAGCAGTACTTC. This chain joins TRBV3-1 (or the pseudogene TRBV3-2) and TRBJ2-7, with a weak D call TRBD2 (6 bases). V was trimmed by 1 base and J by 0 bases, leaving 16 bases between them. Per the germline V gene, CDR1 is LGHDT and CDR2 is YNNKEL (reference sequence). The CDR3 totals 17 residues.